In this sample, the clone carrying this TCR beta chain turned up once. Its antigen is unidentified. The data stem from a study of siplizumab effects on memory and regulatory T cells. Study observations and caveats: Sequences below about 10^-5 frequency were poorly captured, limiting mapping of alloreactive clones. Assignment of a naive or memory phenotype failed for roughly 75-95% of the proliferating CD4+ or CD8+ clones. Naive T cells, seemingly more diverse than memory cells, seemed major alloresponse contributors.

Germline CDR1 and CDR2: LNHNV and YYDKDF (reference sequence). This CDR3 is built from 15 residues. The J segment lost 5 bases and the V segment lost 1 base, leaving 5 bases of the junction unmatched. Around 100,000 TCR templates underwent assay in each sample. Sequenced by immunoSEQ multiplex PCR; TCRdb stores in-frame clones only, minus some. The sample has nearly 85,000 clones, 95% seen once. This sequence was found in a human donor in good health. J is TRBJ2-5 and V is TRBV15; 9 bases are shared with TRBD2. Material: CD8+ T cells sorted from blood. The CDR3 loop reads CATSRVGGRDETQYF. The CDR3 DNA sequence: TGTGCCACCAGCAGAGTGGGCGGGAGGGATGAGACCCAGTACTTC. The entire variable domain, with the rest obtained from reference TRBV15 and TRBJ2-5, is as follows: DAMVIQNPRYQVTQFGKPVTLSCSQTLNHNVMYWYQQKSSQAPKLLFHYYDKDFNNEADTPDNFQSRRPNTSFCFLDIRSPGLGDTAMYLCATSRVGGRDETQYFGPGTRLLVL.